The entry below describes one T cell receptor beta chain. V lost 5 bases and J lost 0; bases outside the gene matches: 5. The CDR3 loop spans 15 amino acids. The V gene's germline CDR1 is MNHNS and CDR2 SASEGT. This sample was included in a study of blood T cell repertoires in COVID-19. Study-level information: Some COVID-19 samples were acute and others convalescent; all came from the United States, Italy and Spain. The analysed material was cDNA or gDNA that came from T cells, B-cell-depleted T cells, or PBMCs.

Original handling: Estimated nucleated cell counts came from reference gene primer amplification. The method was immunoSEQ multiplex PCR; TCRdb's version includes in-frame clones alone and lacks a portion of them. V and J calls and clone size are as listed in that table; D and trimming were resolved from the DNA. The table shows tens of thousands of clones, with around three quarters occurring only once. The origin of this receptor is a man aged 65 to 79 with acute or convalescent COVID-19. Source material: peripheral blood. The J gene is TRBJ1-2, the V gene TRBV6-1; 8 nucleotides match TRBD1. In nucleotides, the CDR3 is TGTGCCAGCAGTCAGGACAGGGAGTCTAACTATGGCTACACCTTC. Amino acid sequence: CASSQDRESNYGYTF.